A selection of T cell receptor beta chains follows, all from one sample in a study of shared clonotypes between healthy human individuals. Produced via immunoSEQ multiplex PCR; TCRdb's table is partial and in-frame only. The top ten clones hold 0.39% of a sample with about 2.3 million clones, 85% to 95% of them seen once. Sample: naive CD4+ T cells from PBMCs. The receptors shown here come from a man younger than 35 in good health. Some clones in this sample may be carry-over from other donors' samples. The CDR3 runs from the conserved cysteine through the conserved F or W. A D gene is named only where the DNA matches it firmly. Clone size, where shown, is once, few, many, or a class for clones that have expanded.

>once|TRBV5-1|TRBD2|TRBJ2-5
TGCGCCAGCAGCTTGGGACTAGCGGGAGGGTACCAAGAGACCCAGTACTTC
CASSLGLAGGYQETQYF
>.|TRBV5-4|TRBD2|TRBJ2-7
TGTGCCAGCAGCGTTCTAGCGGGAGAAATTGGGGAGCAGTACTTC
CASSVLAGEIGEQYF
>.|TRBV7-2|TRBD1|TRBJ1-2
TGTGCCAGCAGCTTAGTAAGGGGACAGGGGAGGAATGGCTACACCTTC
CASSLVRGQGRNGYTF
>.|TRBV29-1|TRBD2|TRBJ2-1
TGCAGCGTGATCGCGGGACTAGCGGGAGGGAATGAGCAGTTCTTC
CSVIAGLAGGNEQFF
>.|TRBV4-2|TRBD2|TRBJ2-1
TGTGCCAGCAGCCGGGTAGGAAGGTCTAGCGGGAGGGGGAATGAGCAGTTCTTC
CASSRVGRSSGRGNEQFF
>.|TRBV5-1|.|TRBJ2-1
TGCGCCAGCAGCCCGAGGAGGGGGCAGACCTCCTACAATGAGCAGTTCTTC
CASSPRRGQTSYNEQFF
>.|TRBV7-3|.|TRBJ1-1
TGTGCCAGCAGCTCCGGGGCCGATACAGCTTTCTTT
CASSSGADTAFF
>.|TRBV10-3|TRBD1|TRBJ1-3
TGTGCCATCAGGGACAGGGGGCGAGGAAACACCATATATTTT
CAIRDRGRGNTIYF
>.|TRBV30|TRBD2|TRBJ2-7
TGTGCCTGCAGAGAGCGGGGGGAAGCCTACGAGCAGTACTTC
CACRERGEAYEQYF
>.|TRBV29-1|.|TRBJ1-4
TGCAGCGTGAGGGGGGTAGCAACTAATGAAAAACTGTTTTTT
CSVRGVATNEKLFF